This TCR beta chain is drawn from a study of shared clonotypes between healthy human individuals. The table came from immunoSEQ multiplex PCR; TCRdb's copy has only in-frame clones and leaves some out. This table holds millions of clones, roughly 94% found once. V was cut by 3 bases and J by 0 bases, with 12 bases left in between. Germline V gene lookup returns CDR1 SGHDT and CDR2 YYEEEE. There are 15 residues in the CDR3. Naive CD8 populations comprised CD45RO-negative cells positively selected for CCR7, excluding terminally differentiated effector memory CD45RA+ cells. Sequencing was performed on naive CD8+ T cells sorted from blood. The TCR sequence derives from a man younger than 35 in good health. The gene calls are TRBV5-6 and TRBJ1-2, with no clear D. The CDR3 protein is CASSSGPIANYGYTF. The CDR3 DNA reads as TGTGCCAGCAGCTCCGGACCTATAGCTAACTATGGCTACACCTTC.